This T cell receptor beta chain was observed in a study of blood T cells in healthy people across ages (dated by TCRdb to between 2014 and 2016). For context, the study as a whole: In model experiments, roughly one uniquely barcoded TCR beta cDNA molecule per two T cells was captured by template switching. To track age-related changes in TCR beta repertoire diversity, the study relied on deep sequencing normalized with unique cDNA molecular identifiers. The donors were divided into four age groups: young (average about 16 years), middle-aged (roughly 40), aged (approximately 62) and long-lived (82). Donors of different ages were randomly distributed across sequencing lanes to avoid experimental bias. Using the same blood draw, the study looked at two additional independent replicas of 1 million unique cDNA reads for two donors, one aged 18 to 30 and the other aged 80 or older. Overall study outcomes, separate from this receptor: Conclusive comparison of naive and antigen-experienced compartments was prevented by the profiling of bulk unsorted PBMCs. Because donor CMV infection status was unknown, age-related changes in expanded clonotypes were potentially confounded. Compared with the aged group, the long-lived group had more naive CD4+ T cells, fewer expanded clones and increased TCR diversity, a pattern suggesting age selection. A strong correlation was found between observed TCR beta diversity and the percentage of naive T cells measured by flow cytometry. As age increased, observed TCR beta diversity per million T cells dropped in a roughly linear way, and a significant reduction was already evident by age 40. Estimates of total diversity based on one million sequenced T cells were regarded as lower bounds and as underestimates.

Systemically healthy Caucasian individuals from Russia, 35 to 50 in total and aged about 6 to 95 years, were included as donors. Approximately 9 milliliters of peripheral blood were collected from each donor into EDTA-treated Vacutainer tubes. Ficoll-Paque density-gradient centrifugation was used to isolate PBMCs, with at least 6 million per sample. Trizol reagent was used to extract total RNA from PBMCs, with at least 6 micrograms per sample. For every donor, flow cytometry on a PBMC aliquot measured the percentage of naive CD45RAhigh/CD27high T cells. As concerns this clonotype: Its antigen has not been determined. Per-base quality was not reported, and no clone a single base away is much larger than it.

Libraries were prepared through 5' RACE. Sequenced on an Illumina HiSeq 2500. A second PCR of about 6 to 12 cycles was run with a J-beta primer mix and a sample-barcoded 5' primer. A unique molecular identifier was introduced onto each TCR beta cDNA molecule by a template-switch 5' adaptor carrying 12 random nucleotides. At least 3 million CDR3-containing paired-end reads were obtained from each sample. All of the RNA was converted into first-strand cDNA using the Mint cDNA synthesis kit, with a TRBC-specific oligonucleotide serving as the primer. Following uracil-DNA glycosylase treatment, a first 18-cycle PCR with universal primers M1SS and BC2_uni_R was performed on all cDNA. Turning to the authors' computational methods: For normalization, 1 million high-quality reads, each with a distinct molecular identifier, were randomly selected from each sample. Reads with shared molecular identifiers were discarded instead of being binned into consensus sequences. MiTCR, run with a Q25 quality threshold and the strictest error-elimination algorithm, handled CDR3 identification, clonotype clustering and error correction. A nonparametric unseen species model using Euler transformation provided a lower-bound estimate of total TCR beta diversity. TCRdb took the public reads, trimmed them with fastp at Q25, ran MiXCR for clone calling and kept in-frame beta chains. For every CDR3 protein sequence, its rows merge into one entry that carries the most common genes and DNA. What appears here as the V and J calls and clone size reflects TCRdb's work, not the paper's. Counted in this sample were about 720,000 distinct CDR3 sequences; approximately 22% of them appeared once. The ten largest account for about 22% of the sample.

The CDR3 runs 16 amino acids, cysteine and phenylalanine included. Only the CDR3 portion is preserved as DNA: 48 bases, with reading frame beginning at the first base. Ends trimmed: V by 3 bases, J by 7 bases; bases unmatched to a gene: 4. As encoded in the germline V gene (reference sequence), CDR1 is MNHNY while CDR2 is SVGAGI. Material for sequencing was blood. The chain employs TRBV6-6 and TRBJ2-4; 15 bases in the middle match TRBD2. This sequence was found in a man aged 65-85 years in good health. CDR3 sequence: CASSYGLAGGGNIQYF. The nucleotide sequence is given as TGTGCCAGCAGTTATGGACTAGCGGGAGGGGGGAACATTCAGTACTTC.